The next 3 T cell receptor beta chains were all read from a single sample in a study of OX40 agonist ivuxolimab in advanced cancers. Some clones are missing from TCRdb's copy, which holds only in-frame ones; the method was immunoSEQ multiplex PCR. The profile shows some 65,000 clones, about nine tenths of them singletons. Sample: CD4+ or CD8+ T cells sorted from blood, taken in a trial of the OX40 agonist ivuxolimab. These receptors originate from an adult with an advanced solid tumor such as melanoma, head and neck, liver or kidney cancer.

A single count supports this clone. CDR3 nucleotide sequence: TGCAGCGTTGAAGGACTAGCGGGAGGGCCGGACGGCGAGCAGTACTTC. Protein product: CSVEGLAGGPDGEQYF. This sequence joins TRBV29-1 and TRBJ2-7; TRBD2 matches at 14 bases. The CDR3 sequence is 16 residues long. Germline V gene data show CDR1 as SQVTM and CDR2 as ANQGSEA. Trimming removed 1 base from V and 6 bases from J; junction bases left unmatched: 8.

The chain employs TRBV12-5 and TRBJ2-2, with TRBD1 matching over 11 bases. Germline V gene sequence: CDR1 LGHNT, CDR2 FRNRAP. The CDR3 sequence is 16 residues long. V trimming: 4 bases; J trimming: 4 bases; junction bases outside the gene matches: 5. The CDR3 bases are TGTGCTAGTGGTTCGGGACAGGGGGGAACCACCGGGGAGCTGTTTTTT. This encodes CASGSGQGGTTGELFF.

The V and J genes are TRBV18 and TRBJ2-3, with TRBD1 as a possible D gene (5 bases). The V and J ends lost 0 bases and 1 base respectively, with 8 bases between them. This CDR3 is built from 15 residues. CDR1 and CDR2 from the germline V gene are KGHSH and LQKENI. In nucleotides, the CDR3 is TGTGCCAGCTCACCACCCCAGGGCGGCACAGATACGCAGTATTTT. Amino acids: CASSPPQGGTDTQYF.